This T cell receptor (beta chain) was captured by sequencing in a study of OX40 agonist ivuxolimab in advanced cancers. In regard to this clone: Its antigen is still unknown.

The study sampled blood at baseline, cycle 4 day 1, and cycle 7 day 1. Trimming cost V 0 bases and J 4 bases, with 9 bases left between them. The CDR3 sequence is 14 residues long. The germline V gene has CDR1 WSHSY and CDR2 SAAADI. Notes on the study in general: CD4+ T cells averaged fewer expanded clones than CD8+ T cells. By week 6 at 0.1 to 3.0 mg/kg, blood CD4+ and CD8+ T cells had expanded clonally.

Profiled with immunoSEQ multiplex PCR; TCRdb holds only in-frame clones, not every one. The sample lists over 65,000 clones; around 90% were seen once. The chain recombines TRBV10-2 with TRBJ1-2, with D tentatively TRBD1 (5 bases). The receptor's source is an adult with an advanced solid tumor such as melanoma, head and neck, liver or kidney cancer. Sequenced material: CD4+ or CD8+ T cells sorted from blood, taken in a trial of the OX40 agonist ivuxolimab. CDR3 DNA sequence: TGCGCCAGCAGTGAGTCGAACGGGGGCTATGGCTACACCTTC. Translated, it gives CASSESNGGYGYTF.